Below, one T cell receptor (beta chain) is given with its context. RNA was extracted and reverse transcribed into cDNA as the sequencing template. Method: immunoSEQ multiplex PCR; TCRdb's copy keeps in-frame clones and lacks some. The sample holds around 100,000 clones, around 40% seen once. This entry belongs to a study of CD8+ T cells in alopecia areata. Treatment meaning: oral pan-JAK inhibitor, 5-10 mg twice daily. The CDR3 sequence is 16 residues long. After removal of 7 bases from V and 8 bases from J, the junction contained 17 bases not matched to a gene. Germline CDR1 reads SGHVS; CDR2 reads FNYEAQ.

This specimen was CD8+ T cells sorted from blood, taken at week 24, from a patient treated with tofacitinib. The sequence was obtained from a human donor with alopecia areata. V is TRBV7-6 and J is TRBJ1-2; 9 bases line up with TRBD1. Written as DNA, the CDR3 is TGTGCCAGCACTCCCCGTGGGGACAGGGTTATCGACGGCTACACCTTC. It specifies CASTPRGDRVIDGYTF.